A single T cell receptor beta chain is shown here with its context. Antigen: not known. These data belong to a study of T cell responses to AZD1222 COVID-19 vaccine. Germline V gives CDR1 MNHNY, CDR2 SVGAGI (reference sequence). Trimming pared 5 bases from V and 5 bases from J, leaving 19 bases between. The CDR3 has 15 residues. Libraries were prepared by immunoSEQ multiplex PCR; TCRdb keeps only in-frame clonotypes and omits some of them. Here the sample spans about 100,000 clones, 85% to 90% being singletons. Study outcomes and limitations: Most donors were white British, females outnumbered males, and clonal diversity was possibly underestimated.

The sequencing used peripheral blood, collected on day 0 of AZD1222 vaccination. The rearrangement joins TRBV6-6 to TRBJ2-7, with D possibly being TRBD1 (6 bases). This TCR was recovered from an adult in good health. Here the CDR3 DNA reads TGTGCCAGCAGTCCCAGGGGTTTGGGGTCCCACGAGCAGTACTTC. Translation: CASSPRGLGSHEQYF.